These T cell receptor beta chains were read from a single sample in a study of OX40 agonist ivuxolimab in advanced cancers. Sequencing was performed with immunoSEQ multiplex PCR; in TCRdb, only in-frame clones are kept and a portion is missing. The sample lists around 80,000 clones; 87% were seen once. Specimen: CD4+ or CD8+ T cells sorted from blood, collected in a trial of the OX40 agonist ivuxolimab. The receptors come from an adult with an advanced solid tumor such as melanoma, head and neck, liver or kidney cancer. Each CDR3 is given with its conserved first and last residue. D genes are given only for firm matches. Size tells how often a clone was seen (once, few, many) or the class of an expanded clone, and some rows leave it out.

j_call: TRBJ1-2; v_call: TRBV20-1; clone_size: NA; d_call: NA; cdr3_aa: CSAPDHYGYTF; cdr3_nt: TGCAGTGCTCCGGACCACTATGGCTACACCTTC
j_call: TRBJ1-5; v_call: TRBV30; clone_size: NA; d_call: NA; cdr3_aa: CACGQHNQPQHF; cdr3_nt: TGTGCCTGCGGCCAGCACAATCAGCCCCAGCATTTT
j_call: TRBJ1-4; v_call: TRBV30; clone_size: NA; d_call: NA; cdr3_aa: CAWQGQGGEKLFF; cdr3_nt: TGTGCCTGGCAAGGGCAGGGAGGAGAAAAACTGTTTTTT
j_call: TRBJ1-3; v_call: TRBV7-2; clone_size: few; d_call: TRBD1; cdr3_aa: CASSRGTGAFSSSGNTIYF; cdr3_nt: TGTGCCAGCAGCCGAGGTACAGGGGCGTTCTCAAGCTCTGGAAACACCATATATTTT
j_call: TRBJ2-7; v_call: TRBV19; clone_size: NA; d_call: NA; cdr3_aa: CASSYSRDGEQYF; cdr3_nt: TGTGCCAGTAGCTATAGCAGGGACGGGGAGCAGTACTTC
j_call: TRBJ1-2; v_call: TRBV2; clone_size: few; d_call: TRBD1; cdr3_aa: CASSESDRAFYGYTF; cdr3_nt: TGTGCCAGCAGTGAATCGGACAGGGCCTTCTATGGCTACACCTTC
j_call: TRBJ2-3; v_call: TRBV18; clone_size: NA; d_call: TRBD1; cdr3_aa: CASSPGTGGTDTQYF; cdr3_nt: TGTGCCAGCTCACCCGGGACAGGGGGCACAGATACGCAGTATTTT
j_call: TRBJ2-7; v_call: TRBV5-1; clone_size: NA; d_call: NA; cdr3_aa: CASSLMGTLYEQYF; cdr3_nt: TGCGCCAGCAGCTTGATGGGGACGCTTTACGAGCAGTACTTC
j_call: TRBJ2-7; v_call: TRBV5-1; clone_size: NA; d_call: TRBD1; cdr3_aa: CASRRQGANDEQYF; cdr3_nt: TGCGCCAGCAGGCGACAGGGGGCTAACGACGAGCAGTACTTC
j_call: TRBJ2-4; v_call: TRBV18; clone_size: NA; d_call: NA; cdr3_aa: CASSPAGRLNKNIQYF; cdr3_nt: TGTGCCAGCTCACCGGCGGGCAGACTGAACAAAAACATTCAGTACTTC
j_call: TRBJ1-2; v_call: TRBV6-1; clone_size: NA; d_call: TRBD1; cdr3_aa: CASSEGGTGLISPYGYTF; cdr3_nt: TGTGCCAGCAGTGAAGGGGGGACAGGGCTTATATCGCCCTATGGCTACACCTTC
j_call: TRBJ2-7; v_call: TRBV12-5; clone_size: NA; d_call: NA; cdr3_aa: CASGLVVRGGPYEQYF; cdr3_nt: TGTGCTAGTGGTTTGGTAGTCAGGGGCGGCCCCTACGAGCAGTACTTC
j_call: TRBJ2-7; v_call: TRBV7-8; clone_size: NA; d_call: TRBD2; cdr3_aa: CASSPLAVSSYEQYF; cdr3_nt: TGTGCCAGCAGCCCTCTAGCGGTGAGCTCCTACGAGCAGTACTTC
j_call: TRBJ1-2; v_call: TRBV18; clone_size: few; d_call: NA; cdr3_aa: CASSPSELNYGYTF; cdr3_nt: TGTGCCAGCTCACCATCCGAACTTAACTATGGCTACACCTTC
j_call: TRBJ2-2; v_call: TRBV5-8; clone_size: NA; d_call: NA; cdr3_aa: CASSLHANTGELFF; cdr3_nt: TGTGCCAGCAGCTTGCACGCAAACACCGGGGAGCTGTTTTTT
j_call: TRBJ1-5; v_call: TRBV6-6; clone_size: once; d_call: NA; cdr3_aa: CASTIPGTNQPQHF; cdr3_nt: TGTGCCAGCACCATACCGGGTACCAATCAGCCCCAGCATTTT
j_call: TRBJ1-1; v_call: TRBV21-1; clone_size: NA; d_call: NA; cdr3_aa: CASSLALVRTEAFF; cdr3_nt: TGTGCCAGCAGCTTAGCGTTAGTTCGCACTGAAGCTTTCTTT
j_call: TRBJ1-5; v_call: TRBV2; clone_size: NA; d_call: NA; cdr3_aa: CASKLSGASQPQHF; cdr3_nt: TGTGCCAGCAAACTCTCCGGGGCTAGTCAGCCCCAGCATTTT
j_call: TRBJ1-1; v_call: TRBV12-5; clone_size: NA; d_call: TRBD1; cdr3_aa: CASGLRQGNTEAFF; cdr3_nt: TGTGCTAGTGGTTTGCGACAGGGAAACACTGAAGCTTTCTTT
j_call: TRBJ1-5; v_call: TRBV2; clone_size: few; d_call: NA; cdr3_aa: CASSDLGGRHF; cdr3_nt: TGTGCCAGCAGTGACCTCGGGGGCAGGCATTTT
j_call: TRBJ2-5; v_call: TRBV12-1; clone_size: NA; d_call: NA; cdr3_aa: CASSPGQRGDQETQYF; cdr3_nt: TGTGCCAGCAGCCCTGGGCAGCGGGGGGACCAAGAGACCCAGTACTTC
j_call: TRBJ2-6; v_call: TRBV5-5; clone_size: many; d_call: TRBD1; cdr3_aa: CASSLFQQGTNSGANVLTF; cdr3_nt: TGTGCCAGCAGCTTGTTTCAACAGGGGACCAACTCTGGGGCCAACGTCCTGACTTTC
j_call: TRBJ2-7; v_call: TRBV9; clone_size: NA; d_call: TRBD1; cdr3_aa: CASSERTGVSYEQYF; cdr3_nt: TGTGCCAGCAGCGAGAGGACAGGGGTCTCCTACGAGCAGTACTTC
j_call: TRBJ1-4; v_call: TRBV9; clone_size: NA; d_call: NA; cdr3_aa: CASSATMDSRDEKLFF; cdr3_nt: TGTGCCAGCAGCGCCACTATGGACTCCCGGGATGAAAAACTGTTTTTT
j_call: TRBJ1-2; v_call: TRBV25-1; clone_size: NA; d_call: NA; cdr3_aa: CASSDAGIRAGYTF; cdr3_nt: TGTGCCAGCAGTGACGCGGGTATTAGGGCTGGCTACACCTTC
j_call: TRBJ1-6; v_call: TRBV5-3; clone_size: NA; d_call: NA; cdr3_aa: CARTAKRDGNSPLHF; cdr3_nt: TGTGCCAGAACCGCCAAACGGGACGGTAATTCACCCCTCCACTTT
j_call: TRBJ1-2; v_call: TRBV4-3; clone_size: once; d_call: TRBD1; cdr3_aa: CASSQTFGQGDDGYTF; cdr3_nt: TGCGCCAGCAGCCAGACATTTGGACAGGGGGATGACGGCTACACCTTC
j_call: TRBJ2-1; v_call: TRBV27; clone_size: NA; d_call: NA; cdr3_aa: CASSWAGASYNEQFF; cdr3_nt: TGTGCCAGCAGTTGGGCGGGGGCCTCCTACAATGAGCAGTTCTTC
j_call: TRBJ2-1; v_call: TRBV11-2; clone_size: NA; d_call: NA; cdr3_aa: CASSFGRYNEQFF; cdr3_nt: TGTGCCAGCAGCTTTGGCCGGTACAATGAGCAGTTCTTC
j_call: TRBJ2-4; v_call: TRBV14; clone_size: NA; d_call: NA; cdr3_aa: CASSQGGRVKNIQYF; cdr3_nt: TGTGCCAGCAGCCAAGGGGGTAGAGTCAAAAACATTCAGTACTTC
j_call: TRBJ1-2; v_call: TRBV6-5; clone_size: NA; d_call: NA; cdr3_aa: CASSSQAAGYTF; cdr3_nt: TGTGCCAGCAGTAGCCAGGCCGCCGGCTACACCTTC
j_call: TRBJ2-5; v_call: TRBV12-1; clone_size: NA; d_call: NA; cdr3_aa: CASSFTGLAGGFQETQYF; cdr3_nt: TGTGCCAGCAGCTTTACAGGACTAGCGGGGGGTTTCCAAGAGACCCAGTACTTC
j_call: TRBJ2-5; v_call: TRBV5-1; clone_size: NA; d_call: NA; cdr3_aa: CASSFKTRGRGETQYF; cdr3_nt: TGCGCCAGCAGCTTCAAAACGAGGGGGCGGGGAGAGACCCAGTACTTC
j_call: TRBJ1-5; v_call: TRBV14; clone_size: once; d_call: TRBD1; cdr3_aa: CASSPQGARSNQPQHF; cdr3_nt: TGTGCCAGCAGCCCACAGGGGGCGCGGAGCAATCAGCCCCAGCATTTT
j_call: TRBJ1-4; v_call: TRBV11-2; clone_size: NA; d_call: TRBD1; cdr3_aa: CASTSGTGSEKLFF; cdr3_nt: TGTGCCAGCACTTCCGGGACAGGGAGCGAAAAACTGTTTTTT
j_call: TRBJ2-5; v_call: TRBV4-2; clone_size: NA; d_call: TRBD2; cdr3_aa: CASSQAIIAGGETQYF; cdr3_nt: TGTGCCAGCAGCCAAGCAATAATAGCGGGAGGAGAGACCCAGTACTTC
j_call: TRBJ1-2; v_call: TRBV2; clone_size: NA; d_call: NA; cdr3_aa: CASSEAARGSYGYTF; cdr3_nt: TGTGCCAGCAGTGAAGCGGCCAGGGGATCCTATGGCTACACCTTC
j_call: TRBJ2-3; v_call: TRBV6-6; clone_size: NA; d_call: TRBD1; cdr3_aa: CASSRGTGQGSQYF; cdr3_nt: TGTGCCAGCAGTCGCGGGACAGGCCAGGGGTCGCAGTATTTT
j_call: TRBJ1-5; v_call: TRBV5-1; clone_size: NA; d_call: NA; cdr3_aa: CASSLVGGGQPQHF; cdr3_nt: TGCGCCAGCAGCTTGGTCGGGGGAGGTCAGCCCCAGCATTTT
j_call: TRBJ1-1; v_call: TRBV6-5; clone_size: NA; d_call: NA; cdr3_aa: CASSPGFDGGFEAFF; cdr3_nt: TGTGCCAGCAGTCCAGGCTTTGATGGGGGATTTGAAGCTTTCTTT
j_call: TRBJ1-1; v_call: TRBV11-3; clone_size: NA; d_call: NA; cdr3_aa: CASSLVGGDAEAFF; cdr3_nt: TGTGCCAGCAGCTTAGTCGGGGGAGACGCTGAAGCTTTCTTT
j_call: TRBJ1-1; v_call: TRBV5-1; clone_size: NA; d_call: NA; cdr3_aa: CASSPANPGNTEAFF; cdr3_nt: TGCGCCAGCAGCCCAGCCAACCCCGGGAACACTGAAGCTTTCTTT
j_call: TRBJ1-1; v_call: TRBV10-3; clone_size: NA; d_call: NA; cdr3_aa: CAISEWYNGFGNTEAFF; cdr3_nt: TGTGCCATCAGTGAGTGGTATAATGGATTTGGGAACACTGAAGCTTTCTTT
j_call: TRBJ1-2; v_call: TRBV25-1; clone_size: NA; d_call: NA; cdr3_aa: CASSEYGLRGYTF; cdr3_nt: TGTGCCAGCAGTGAATACGGGCTCCGTGGCTACACCTTC